This TCR beta chain was documented in a study of shared clonotypes between healthy human individuals. General study results and limits: Shared clonotypes: 4.5% to 6% naive CD4, around 3.7% naive CD8, around 2.4% memory CD4, more than 0.3% memory CD8.

This clone occurred a few times. The target antigen is unknown. The assay was run at deep level. Per the authors' pipeline: Junction-only immunoSEQ data arrived without quality scores, meaning filtering differed. Sequencing used immunoSEQ multiplex PCR; TCRdb keeps in-frame clones, though not all of them. The DNA gave D and trimming, while V, J and clone size come from that table. This table holds about 79,000 clones, 60% to 65% found once. The CDR3 is 11 amino acids. V lost 5 bases, J lost 3 bases, and 5 bases lay in between. CDR1 and CDR2 from the germline V gene are SGHAT and FQNNGV. HIV-negative, healthy adults without recent acute infections or vaccinations were the donors.

V and J are TRBV11-2 and TRBJ2-7; unclear D gene. The source is a man aged 25 to 40 in good health. The sample consisted of memory CD8+ T cells sorted from blood. As for subset: CD45RO+ cells pooled with CCR7-negative TemRA cells. CDR3 in amino acids: CASSGLYEQYF. The DNA of the CDR3 is TGTGCCAGCAGCGGTCTCTACGAGCAGTACTTC. Full variable domain (outside the CDR3, taken from reference TRBV11-2 and TRBJ2-7): EAGVAQSPRYKIIEKRQSVAFWCNPISGHATLYWYQQILGQGPKLLIQFQNNGVVDDSQLPKDRFSAERLKGVDSTLKIQPAKLEDSAVYLCASSGLYEQYFGPGTRLTVT.